The 16 T cell receptor beta chains in this list originate from one sample, sequenced in a study of beta chain features in type 1 diabetes. TCRB transcripts that were expressed got sequenced, as all of the isolated RNA had been reverse transcribed. Sequencing was performed with immunoSEQ multiplex PCR; in TCRdb, only in-frame clones are kept and a portion is missing. The table has over 350,000 clones, around 15% seen once. What was sequenced was naive CD4+ T cells from blood. The receptors come from a woman aged 18-29 years in good health.

The rearrangement joins TRBV2 to TRBJ2-1, with 8 bases aligning to TRBD2. The CDR3 has 16 residues. Germline V gene data show CDR1 as SNHLY and CDR2 as FYNNEI. V shed 6 bases and J 0 bases; nucleotides not matched to a gene: 7. CDR3 protein: CASRNGGESSYNEQFF. CDR3 nucleotide sequence: TGTGCCAGCAGGAACGGGGGGGAAAGCTCCTACAATGAGCAGTTCTTC.

This clone has only a few counts. V is TRBV30 and J is TRBJ1-3; D not resolved. V dropped 3 bases and J dropped 2 bases, with 8 bases sitting between them. Germline CDR1 reads GTSNPN; CDR2 reads SVGIG (reference sequence). The CDR3 covers 13 residues. CDR3 in DNA: TGTGCCTGGAGAACACATCCTGGAAACACCATATATTTT. Translating it yields CAWRTHPGNTIYF.

The V gene is TRBV4-1, the J gene TRBJ2-1; TRBD2 agrees at 11 bases. Germline assignment: CDR1 MGHRA and CDR2 YSYEKL. CDR3 length: 17 residues. The trim removed 2 bases at V and 6 bases at J, leaving 9 bases unmatched. The CDR3 nucleotides read TGCGCCAGCAGCCAACCATTACTAGCGGGAGTAGGCAATGAGCAGTTCTTC. This encodes CASSQPLLAGVGNEQFF.

This clone turned up a few times. The V call is TRBV9, the J call TRBJ2-1; a weak D match, TRBD2 (5 bases). Germline V CDR1 and CDR2: SGDLS, YYNGEE. The length of the CDR3 is 14 residues. Trimming removed 4 bases at V and 7 bases at J, with 15 bases between. The CDR3 reads CASSPFGNQNEQFF. For the CDR3, the DNA is TGTGCCAGCAGCCCCTTCGGGAACCAGAATGAGCAGTTCTTC.

V gene TRBV23-1 combines with J gene TRBJ2-7; 7 nucleotides agree with TRBD2. TRBV23-1 is recorded as an ORF, its role being uncertain. The ends lost 0 bases at V and 2 bases at J; junction bases unmatched: 7. The CDR3 is 16 residues long. The CDR3 spells CASSQSNGRHPYEQYF. In nucleotides, the CDR3 is TGCGCCAGCAGTCAATCTAACGGGAGGCATCCCTACGAGCAGTACTTC.

This clone showed up just a few times. The V call is TRBV7-2, the J call TRBJ2-7; 7 bases align to TRBD2. Trimming took 4 bases from V and 3 from J; bases not matched to a gene: 6. The V gene's germline CDR1 is SGHTA and CDR2 FQGNSA. The CDR3 spans 14 residues. This CDR3 is CASSSDGGSYEQYF. The CDR3 DNA reads as TGTGCCAGCAGCTCAGATGGCGGGAGCTACGAGCAGTACTTC.

Only a few counts were recorded for this clone. The DNA of the CDR3 is TGTGCCAGTAGTCCCCGGGAGGCTTACTACGAGCAGTACTTC. Its translation: CASSPREAYYEQYF. The V call is TRBV19, the J call TRBJ2-7; 7 bases are a match to TRBD2. V dropped 5 bases and J dropped 3; count of bases not matched to a gene: 7. The CDR3 is 14 residues long. Germline CDR1 is LNHDA and CDR2 is SQIVND (reference sequence).

The V gene is TRBV15, the J gene TRBJ1-3; 9 bases map to TRBD1. The junction had 3 bases not matched to a gene; V was cut back by 6 bases and J by 3 bases. The CDR3 contains 14 residues. Germline V CDR1 and CDR2: LNHNV, YYDKDF (reference sequence). CDR3 residues: CATRMDRGGNTIYF. The CDR3 DNA follows: TGTGCCACCAGGATGGACAGGGGTGGAAACACCATATATTTT.

In its sample, this clone was seen a few times. V and J are TRBV7-2 and TRBJ2-3; TRBD2 aligns across 7 bases. With 8 bases clipped from V and 0 bases from J, the junction kept 5 bases outside the gene matches. In germline, CDR1 is SGHTA, CDR2 FQGNSA. This CDR3 contains 14 residues. The CDR3 region has the DNA TGTGCCAGCCTGTGGCGGGGGAGCACAGATACGCAGTATTTT. Amino acids: CASLWRGSTDTQYF.

The rearrangement joins TRBV5-1 to TRBJ2-7, with D possibly TRBD2 on 6 matching bases. Trimming removed 4 bases from V and 3 bases from J, with 14 bases in between. CDR3 length: 14 amino acids. Germline V CDR1 and CDR2: SGHRS, YFSETQ. CDR3 sequence (DNA): TGCGCCAGCAGCCCGGGACTTGAACTCTACGAGCAGTACTTC. This gives the protein CASSPGLELYEQYF.

The chain recombines TRBV5-1 with TRBJ2-7; 8 bases align to TRBD2. J gave up 6 bases and V 3 bases, and 8 bases lay outside the gene matches. CDR3 length: 14 amino acids. CDR1 is SGHRS, CDR2 YFSETQ, per germline. The CDR3 is CASSSSGPGREQYF. The CDR3, as DNA: TGCGCCAGCAGCTCTAGCGGGCCCGGACGCGAGCAGTACTTC. Supplemented by reference TRBV5-1 and TRBJ2-7, the full variable domain reads KAGVTQTPRYLIKTRGQQVTLSCSPISGHRSVSWYQQTPGQGLQFLFEYFSETQRNKGNFPGRFSGRQFSNSRSEMNVSTLELGDSALYLCASSSSGPGREQYFGPGTRLTVT.

This clone has just a few counts. This chain uses TRBV28 with TRBJ2-1; D is undetermined. Germline lookup yields CDR1 MDHEN and CDR2 SYDVKM. With 2 bases removed from V and 4 bases from J, the gap between germline ends came to 12 bases. The CDR3 has 15 amino acids. The CDR3 DNA follows: TGTGCCAGCAGTTTAATACGACTGTCTTACAATGAGCAGTTCTTC. Encoded protein: CASSLIRLSYNEQFF.

V gene TRBV7-8 combines with J gene TRBJ2-7; TRBD2 matches at 8 bases. CDR3 length: 13 residues. With V trimmed by 4 bases and J by 9 bases, 8 bases remained unmatched. CDR1 is SGHVS and CDR2 is FQNEAQ in the germline V gene. The CDR3 region has the DNA TGTGCCAGCAGCTACGGGGGGGCCCCAGTGCAGTACTTC. It translates to CASSYGGAPVQYF.

The J gene is TRBJ2-3, the V gene TRBV2; 12 bases line up with TRBD2. V lost 8 bases to trimming and J lost 2 bases; unmatched junction nucleotides: 8. The germline gives CDR1 SNHLY, CDR2 FYNNEI. The CDR3 is 16 amino acids. The CDR3 sequence is CASARTSGRFTDTQYF. The CDR3 DNA sequence: TGTGCCAGCGCGCGAACTAGCGGGAGGTTCACAGATACGCAGTATTTT.

This clone was seen a few times. The chain uses TRBV7-8 and TRBJ2-7, with D tentatively TRBD1 (6 bases). Germline lookup yields CDR1 SGHVS and CDR2 FQNEAQ. The CDR3 loop spans 16 amino acids. The V and J ends lost 5 bases and 5 bases respectively, with 22 bases between them. The CDR3 region is CASSLSRDIRQNEQYF. The CDR3 DNA reads TGTGCCAGCAGCCTCAGCCGGGACATACGGCAAAACGAGCAGTACTTC.

This clone was counted a few times. Other DNA sequences within the sample encode an identical CDR3. The CDR3 sequence is CASTTGSYEQYF. The CDR3 DNA follows: TGTGCCAGCACCACAGGTTCCTACGAGCAGTACTTC. The rearrangement uses TRBV28 and TRBJ2-7, with D perhaps TRBD1 (5 bases). The CDR3 has 12 residues. CDR1 and CDR2 (germline): MDHEN, SYDVKM. Between the trimmed V and J ends, which lost 7 bases and 1 base, there was a span of 8 bases.